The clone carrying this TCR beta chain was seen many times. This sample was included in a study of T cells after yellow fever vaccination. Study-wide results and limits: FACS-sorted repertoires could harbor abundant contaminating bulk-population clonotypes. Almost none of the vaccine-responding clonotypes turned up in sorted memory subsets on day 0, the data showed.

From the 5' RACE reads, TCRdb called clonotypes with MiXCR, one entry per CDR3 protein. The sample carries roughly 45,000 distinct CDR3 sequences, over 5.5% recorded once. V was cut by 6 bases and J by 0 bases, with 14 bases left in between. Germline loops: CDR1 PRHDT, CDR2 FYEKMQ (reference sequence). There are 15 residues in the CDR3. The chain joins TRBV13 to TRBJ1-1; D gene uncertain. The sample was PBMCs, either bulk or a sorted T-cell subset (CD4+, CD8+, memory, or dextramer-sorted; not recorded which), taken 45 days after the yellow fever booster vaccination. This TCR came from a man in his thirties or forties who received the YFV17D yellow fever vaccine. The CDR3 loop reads CASRVRGGMNTEAFF. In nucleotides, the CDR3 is TGTGCCAGCAGAGTCCGGGGAGGGATGAACACTGAAGCTTTCTTT.